Listed below are T cell receptor beta chains from one sample, sequenced in a study of long-term antiretroviral therapy in people with HIV. The method was immunoSEQ multiplex PCR; TCRdb's version includes in-frame clones alone and lacks a portion of them. The table shows more than 25,000 clones, with approximately 78% occurring only once. The specimen comprised unsorted PBMCs, sampled 3 years after starting antiretroviral therapy. Receptors originate from a man in his forties with HIV. Each CDR3 is given with its conserved first and last residue.

TRBV5-1,TRBJ2-7,CASSPQAGRDSYEQYF
TRBV4-2,TRBJ1-2,CASSQDRVPFYGYTF
TRBV30,TRBJ1-4,CAWSKGGGANEKLFF
TRBV28,TRBJ2-7,CASSGDYEQYF
TRBV5-6,TRBJ2-7,CASSGGQGAYEQYF
TRBV10-3,TRBJ1-1,CAIKDSMNTEAFF
TRBV27,TRBJ2-1,CASSHPVYNEQFF
TRBV10-1,TRBJ2-7,CASSEFMDRSYEQYF
TRBV19,TRBJ1-4,CASSAQGPPFTNEKLFF
TRBV6-6,TRBJ2-1,CASSYGLAAYNEQFF
TRBV19,TRBJ1-3,CASSIHSGNTIYF
TRBV11-2,TRBJ2-1,CASSWVRAGSYNEQFF
TRBV4-3,TRBJ1-2,CASSPGGGALWGYGYTF
TRBV18,TRBJ2-2,CASSPGTGNTGELFF
TRBV5-4,TRBJ2-1,CASSLLGQTYNEQFF
TRBV7-9,TRBJ2-7,CASSLEPGGLRYEQYF
TRBV10-3,TRBJ1-1,CAIRGDSNTEAFF
TRBV27,TRBJ2-3,CASSFAPSGRAEAQYF
TRBV29-1,TRBJ1-4,CSAGTVEKLFF
TRBV5-5,TRBJ2-1,CASSARDRGRYNEQFF
TRBV27,TRBJ1-1,CASSLKRNTEAFF
TRBV12-5,TRBJ2-1,CASGLGRTGNHEQFF
TRBV12-5,TRBJ1-1,CASGLGDRDAFF
TRBV7-2,TRBJ1-1,CASSLAPPHTEAFF
TRBV10-3,TRBJ1-4,CAISGATNEKLFF
TRBV7-3,TRBJ1-6,CASSYTGSSPLHF
TRBV7-3,TRBJ1-3,CASSRRQGMKGNTIYF
TRBV19,TRBJ2-5,CARPPLAGVKETQYF
TRBV10-3,TRBJ1-6,CASHVGEAYNSPLHF
TRBV2,TRBJ2-1,CASSEVYNEQFF